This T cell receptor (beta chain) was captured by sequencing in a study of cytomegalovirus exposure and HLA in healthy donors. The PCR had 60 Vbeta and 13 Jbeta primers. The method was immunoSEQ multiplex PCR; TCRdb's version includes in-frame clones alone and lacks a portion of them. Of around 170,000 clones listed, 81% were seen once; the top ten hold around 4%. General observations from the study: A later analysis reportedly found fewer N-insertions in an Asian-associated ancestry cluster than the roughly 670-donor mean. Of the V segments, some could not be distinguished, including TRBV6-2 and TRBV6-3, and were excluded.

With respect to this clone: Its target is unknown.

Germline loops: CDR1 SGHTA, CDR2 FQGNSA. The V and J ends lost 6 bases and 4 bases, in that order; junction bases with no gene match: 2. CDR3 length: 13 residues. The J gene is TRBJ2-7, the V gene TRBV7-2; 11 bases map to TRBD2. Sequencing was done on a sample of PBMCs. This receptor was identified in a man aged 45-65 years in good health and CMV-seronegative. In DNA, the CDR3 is TGTGCCAGCAGTTGGACTAGCGGGTACGAGCAGTACTTC. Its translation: CASSWTSGYEQYF. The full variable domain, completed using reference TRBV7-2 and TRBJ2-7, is GAGVSQSPSNKVTEKGKDVELRCDPISGHTALYWYRQSLGQGLEFLIYFQGNSAPDKSGLPSDRFSAERTGGSVSTLTIQRTQQEDSAVYLCASSWTSGYEQYFGPGTRLTVT.